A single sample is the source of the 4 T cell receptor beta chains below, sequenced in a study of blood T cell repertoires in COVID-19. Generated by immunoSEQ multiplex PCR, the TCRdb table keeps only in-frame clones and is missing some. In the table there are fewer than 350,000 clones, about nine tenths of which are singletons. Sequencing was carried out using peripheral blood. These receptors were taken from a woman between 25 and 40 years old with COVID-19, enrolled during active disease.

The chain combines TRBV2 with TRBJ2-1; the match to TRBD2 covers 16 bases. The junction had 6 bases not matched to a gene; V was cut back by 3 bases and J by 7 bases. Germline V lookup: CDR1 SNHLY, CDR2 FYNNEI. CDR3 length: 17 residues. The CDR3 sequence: CASSDGTSGGAANEQFF. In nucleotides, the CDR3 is TGTGCCAGCAGTGACGGGACTAGCGGGGGGGCCGCAAATGAGCAGTTCTTC.

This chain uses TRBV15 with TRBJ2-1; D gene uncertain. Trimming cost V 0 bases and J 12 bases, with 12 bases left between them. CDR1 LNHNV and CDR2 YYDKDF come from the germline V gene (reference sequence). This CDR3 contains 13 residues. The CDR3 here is CATSRDRLVGQFF. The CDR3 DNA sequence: TGTGCCACCAGCAGAGACCGACTGGTCGGGCAGTTCTTC.

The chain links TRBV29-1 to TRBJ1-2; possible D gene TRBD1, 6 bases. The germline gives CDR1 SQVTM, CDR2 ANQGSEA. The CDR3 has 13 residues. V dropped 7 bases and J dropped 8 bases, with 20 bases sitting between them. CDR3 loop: CSAPDRDWGGYTF. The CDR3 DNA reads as TGCAGCGCCCCGGACAGAGATTGGGGGGGCTACACCTTC.

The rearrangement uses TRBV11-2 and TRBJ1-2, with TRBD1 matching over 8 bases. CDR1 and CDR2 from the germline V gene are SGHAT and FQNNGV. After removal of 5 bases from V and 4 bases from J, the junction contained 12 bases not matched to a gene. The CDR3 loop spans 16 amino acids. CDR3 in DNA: TGTGCCAGCAGCCTGGGGCCAGAGACAGGGGCCTATGGCTACACCTTC. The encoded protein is CASSLGPETGAYGYTF. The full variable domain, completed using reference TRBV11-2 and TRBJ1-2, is EAGVAQSPRYKIIEKRQSVAFWCNPISGHATLYWYQQILGQGPKLLIQFQNNGVVDDSQLPKDRFSAERLKGVDSTLKIQPAKLEDSAVYLCASSLGPETGAYGYTFGSGTRLTVV.